This T cell receptor (beta chain) was profiled in a study of control samples from healthy donors and cancer patients. This clone was seen only once. The repertoire was sequenced with immunoSEQ multiplex PCR; TCRdb's copy has only in-frame clones and lacks some. The table shows roughly 49,000 clones, with 90% to 95% occurring only once. Specimen: PBMCs. This TCR came from a man aged 30-40 years with colorectal cancer.

The CDR3 sequence is CASSYPGQGVGDTF. The CDR3 region has the DNA TGTGCCAGTAGCTACCCGGGACAGGGGGTCGGGGACACCTTC. The chain joins TRBV19 to TRBJ1-2, with 11 positions matching TRBD1. Trimming at V came to 6 bases and at J to 12 bases, leaving 12 bases not matched to a gene. Germline CDR1 is LNHDA and CDR2 is SQIVND (reference sequence). The CDR3 length is 14 residues. The whole variable domain, filled in from reference TRBV19 and TRBJ1-2, reads DGGITQSPKYLFRKEGQNVTLSCEQNLNHDAMYWYRQDPGQGLRLIYYSQIVNDFQKGDIAEGYSVSREKKESFPLTVTSAQKNPTAFYLCASSYPGQGVGDTFGSGTRLTVV.